The rows below give T cell receptor beta chains drawn from one sample of a study of blood T cell repertoires in COVID-19. TCRdb keeps only in-frame clones here, not all; method: immunoSEQ multiplex PCR. The sample has around 180,000 clones, approximately 85% seen once. The material sequenced was peripheral blood. These receptors originate from an elderly man with COVID-19, enrolled during active disease. Each CDR3 is given with its conserved first and last residue. The order of the fields is V gene, clone size, D gene, J gene, CDR3 protein, CDR3 DNA. A D gene is named only where the DNA matches it firmly. Some rows have no size entry. The others give once, few or many, or a class for an expanded clone.

v_call: TRBV6-5
clone_size: NA
d_call: TRBD1
j_call: TRBJ1-2
cdr3_aa: CASSYSKKGGSYGYTF
cdr3_nt: TGTGCCAGCAGTTACTCTAAGAAAGGGGGCAGCTATGGCTACACCTTC

v_call: TRBV9
clone_size: NA
d_call: NA
j_call: TRBJ2-7
cdr3_aa: CASSDKSAGTKLYEQYF
cdr3_nt: TGTGCCAGCAGTGATAAGTCGGCAGGCACAAAATTATACGAGCAGTACTTC

v_call: TRBV7-2
clone_size: NA
d_call: NA
j_call: TRBJ1-4
cdr3_aa: CASSFTGIGEKLFF
cdr3_nt: TGTGCCAGCAGCTTTACAGGGATAGGAGAAAAACTGTTTTTT

v_call: TRBV6-1
clone_size: NA
d_call: NA
j_call: TRBJ1-5
cdr3_aa: CASSEIPGHQPQHF
cdr3_nt: TGTGCCAGCAGTGAAATTCCAGGGCATCAGCCCCAGCATTTT

v_call: TRBV18
clone_size: once
d_call: TRBD1
j_call: TRBJ2-7
cdr3_aa: CASSPGTGGDEQYF
cdr3_nt: TGTGCCAGCTCCCCCGGGACAGGGGGCGACGAGCAGTACTTC

v_call: TRBV4-1
clone_size: NA
d_call: NA
j_call: TRBJ2-2
cdr3_aa: CASSQGQDWAGELFF
cdr3_nt: TGCGCCAGCAGCCAAGGACAGGATTGGGCCGGGGAGCTGTTTTTT

v_call: TRBV19
clone_size: NA
d_call: TRBD1
j_call: TRBJ1-1
cdr3_aa: CASSRRDRLNTEAFF
cdr3_nt: TGTGCCAGTAGTAGGAGGGACAGATTGAACACTGAAGCTTTCTTT

v_call: TRBV10-2
clone_size: NA
d_call: NA
j_call: TRBJ1-1
cdr3_aa: CASSHWAMNTEAFF
cdr3_nt: TGCGCCAGCAGTCACTGGGCTATGAACACTGAAGCTTTCTTT

v_call: TRBV3-1/TRBV3-2
clone_size: NA
d_call: NA
j_call: TRBJ1-5
cdr3_aa: CASSPSAEQPQHF
cdr3_nt: TGTGCCAGCAGCCCGTCTGCGGAGCAGCCCCAGCATTTT

v_call: TRBV27
clone_size: NA
d_call: NA
j_call: TRBJ2-7
cdr3_aa: CASSFLSGGDPYEQYF
cdr3_nt: TGTGCCAGCAGTTTTCTATCTGGCGGGGACCCCTACGAGCAGTACTTC

v_call: TRBV4-1
clone_size: once
d_call: TRBD1
j_call: TRBJ2-7
cdr3_aa: CASSQPWTGTYEQYF
cdr3_nt: TGCGCCAGCAGCCAACCTTGGACAGGGACCTACGAGCAGTACTTC

v_call: TRBV5-4
clone_size: NA
d_call: TRBD1
j_call: TRBJ2-2
cdr3_aa: CASSYGTGTDTGELFF
cdr3_nt: TGTGCCAGCAGCTACGGGACAGGGACGGACACCGGGGAGCTGTTTTTT

v_call: TRBV28
clone_size: once
d_call: TRBD1
j_call: TRBJ1-2
cdr3_aa: CATTGTGGAASYGYTF
cdr3_nt: TGTGCCACAACTGGGACAGGGGGCGCGGCCTCCTATGGCTACACCTTC

v_call: TRBV3-1/TRBV3-2
clone_size: NA
d_call: TRBD1
j_call: TRBJ2-7
cdr3_aa: CASSQVRDRGSYEPYF
cdr3_nt: TGTGCCAGCAGCCAGGTCCGGGACAGGGGTAGCTACGAGCCGTACTTC

v_call: TRBV19
clone_size: NA
d_call: TRBD1
j_call: TRBJ1-1
cdr3_aa: CASSTRDREAFF
cdr3_nt: TGTGCCAGTAGTACCCGGGACAGAGAAGCTTTCTTT

v_call: TRBV27
clone_size: NA
d_call: NA
j_call: TRBJ2-5
cdr3_aa: CASSSQGETQYF
cdr3_nt: TGTGCCAGCAGTTCCCAGGGGGAGACCCAGTACTTC

v_call: TRBV7-2
clone_size: once
d_call: NA
j_call: TRBJ1-1
cdr3_aa: CASSEVWTPPRAFF
cdr3_nt: TGTGCCAGCAGCGAGGTCTGGACACCCCCTCGGGCTTTCTTT

v_call: TRBV10-2
clone_size: once
d_call: NA
j_call: TRBJ1-2
cdr3_aa: CASRTQGTKDYGYTF
cdr3_nt: TGCGCCAGCAGGACGCAGGGGACCAAGGACTATGGCTACACCTTC

v_call: TRBV7-7
clone_size: NA
d_call: NA
j_call: TRBJ2-1
cdr3_aa: CASSLSGNNEQFF
cdr3_nt: TGTGCCAGCAGCTTGTCAGGAAACAATGAGCAGTTCTTC

v_call: TRBV5-1
clone_size: NA
d_call: TRBD1
j_call: TRBJ1-3
cdr3_aa: CASSRGTVGGNTIYF
cdr3_nt: TGCGCCAGCAGCCGAGGGACAGTTGGCGGAAACACCATATATTTT

v_call: TRBV7-2
clone_size: NA
d_call: NA
j_call: TRBJ2-5
cdr3_aa: CASSFRETQYF
cdr3_nt: TGTGCCAGCAGCTTCAGAGAGACCCAGTACTTC

v_call: TRBV6-5
clone_size: NA
d_call: NA
j_call: TRBJ1-3
cdr3_aa: CASNGTPSPRIYF
cdr3_nt: TGTGCCAGCAACGGGACACCTTCTCCACGCATATATTTT

v_call: TRBV5-1
clone_size: NA
d_call: NA
j_call: TRBJ2-7
cdr3_aa: CASSSFTGQSSYEQYF
cdr3_nt: TGCGCCAGCAGCTCGTTTACTGGACAGAGCTCCTACGAGCAGTACTTC

v_call: TRBV9
clone_size: NA
d_call: NA
j_call: TRBJ2-7
cdr3_aa: CASSVEGDSPYEQYF
cdr3_nt: TGTGCCAGCAGCGTTGAGGGAGACTCCCCCTACGAGCAGTACTTC

v_call: TRBV5-1
clone_size: NA
d_call: NA
j_call: TRBJ1-2
cdr3_aa: CASSFPGVSDRGYTF
cdr3_nt: TGCGCCAGCAGCTTTCCAGGGGTATCAGATCGGGGCTACACCTTC

v_call: TRBV5-4
clone_size: NA
d_call: NA
j_call: TRBJ2-6
cdr3_aa: CASSPQSGAGGANVLTF
cdr3_nt: TGTGCCAGCAGCCCGCAGTCAGGGGCAGGTGGGGCCAACGTCCTGACTTTC

v_call: TRBV19
clone_size: once
d_call: TRBD1
j_call: TRBJ1-5
cdr3_aa: CASSIGDRDPQPQHF
cdr3_nt: TGTGCCAGTAGTATAGGGGACAGGGACCCTCAGCCCCAGCATTTT

v_call: TRBV10-3
clone_size: NA
d_call: NA
j_call: TRBJ1-5
cdr3_aa: CAISESTGNRGQPQHF
cdr3_nt: TGTGCCATCAGTGAGTCGACAGGTAATCGGGGTCAGCCCCAGCATTTT

v_call: TRBV15
clone_size: NA
d_call: NA
j_call: TRBJ1-3
cdr3_aa: CATSRDGVTGNSGNTIYF
cdr3_nt: TGTGCCACCAGCAGAGATGGGGTCACAGGGAACTCTGGAAACACCATATATTTT

v_call: TRBV18
clone_size: NA
d_call: NA
j_call: TRBJ1-5
cdr3_aa: CASSPDISNQPQHF
cdr3_nt: TGTGCCAGCTCACCGGACATTAGCAATCAGCCCCAGCATTTT

v_call: TRBV7-9
clone_size: NA
d_call: NA
j_call: TRBJ2-7
cdr3_aa: CASSLYEASYEQYF
cdr3_nt: TGTGCCAGCAGCTTGTACGAGGCTTCCTACGAGCAGTACTTC

v_call: TRBV27
clone_size: NA
d_call: TRBD2
j_call: TRBJ2-3
cdr3_aa: CASSLSSGGSAADTQYF
cdr3_nt: TGTGCCAGCAGTTTATCGAGCGGGGGGTCTGCAGCCGATACGCAGTATTTT

v_call: TRBV5-4
clone_size: NA
d_call: NA
j_call: TRBJ1-2
cdr3_aa: CASSLVRVSGYTF
cdr3_nt: TGTGCCAGCAGCTTGGTGAGGGTTTCGGGCTACACCTTC

v_call: TRBV6-2/TRBV6-3
clone_size: NA
d_call: NA
j_call: TRBJ1-6
cdr3_aa: CASTPGRSYNSPLHF
cdr3_nt: TGTGCCAGCACCCCAGGGAGGTCCTATAATTCACCCCTCCACTTT